This T cell receptor beta chain comes out of a study of blood T cell repertoires in COVID-19. The wider study: Acute and convalescent COVID-19 samples came from the United States, Italy and Spain. Nucleic acid was either cDNA or gDNA, and it came from T cells, B-cell-depleted T cells, or PBMCs.

In the authors' methods: Nucleated cell counts were estimated from reference gene primer amplification. The protocol was immunoSEQ multiplex PCR, while the TCRdb copy is restricted to in-frame clones and leaves out a portion. D and trimming were read from the DNA, whereas the V and J calls and clone size are those reported in that table. The data show about 81,000 clones, approximately 90% seen once. Germline CDR1 SGHRS, CDR2 YFSETQ. The CDR3 consists of 15 residues. V was trimmed by 0 bases and J by 2 bases, leaving 12 bases between them. The genes are TRBV5-1 and TRBJ2-7, with a possible D match to TRBD1 (6 bases). The receptor comes from a man in his 70s with active or convalescent COVID-19. Sequenced material: peripheral blood. The CDR3, as DNA: TGCGCCAGCAGCTTGGGGGCAGGGGTGGCCTACGAGCAGTACTTC. Translation gives CASSLGAGVAYEQYF.